This record covers a single TCR beta chain. These data originate in a study of blood T cell repertoires in COVID-19. This CDR3 region has 14 residues. Between the trimmed V and J ends, which lost 2 bases and 4 bases, there was a span of 8 bases. Per the germline V gene, CDR1 is SEHNR and CDR2 is FQNEAQ (reference sequence). Assay: immunoSEQ multiplex PCR; the TCRdb copy retains only in-frame clones and omits some. The sample carries under 85,000 clones, around 77% recorded once. The TCR was taken from a human donor in a cohort sampled during active COVID-19. The chain joins TRBV7-9 to TRBJ1-4; a weak D match, TRBD1 (6 bases). The sequencing input was peripheral blood. CDR3 protein: CASSLQGFNEKLFF. Here the CDR3 DNA reads TGTGCCAGCAGCTTACAGGGGTTTAATGAAAAACTGTTTTTT.